This T cell receptor (beta chain) is drawn from a study of Graves' ophthalmopathy and Graves' hyperthyroidism (dated by TCRdb to between 2018 and 2020). Looking at the study overall: Peripheral blood was collected before any treatment was given, at the time of initial diagnosis. TCR beta repertoire signatures were used to distinguish Graves' ophthalmopathy from Graves' hyperthyroidism and to predict progression to ophthalmopathy. In total, approximately 130 blood samples were TCR-sequenced: 43 ophthalmopathy, over 70 hyperthyroidism and some 17 hyperthyroidism-to-ophthalmopathy patients. A discovery set of 100 or so patients (approximately 42 ophthalmopathy, approximately 58 stable hyperthyroidism) was enrolled to explore V-J signatures distinguishing ophthalmopathy from hyperthyroidism. The independent validation cohort included around 19 hyperthyroidism patients plus 17 patients who later progressed from hyperthyroidism to ophthalmopathy. In roughly 6 hyperthyroidism patients, the T-cell repertoire of thyroid tissue was compared with the T-cell repertoire of blood. After sampling, hyperthyroidism patients received methimazole starting at 30 mg daily, and ophthalmopathy patients received high-dose intravenous methylprednisolone.

TCR beta CDR3 regions were amplified from RNA transcripts for repertoire sequencing. The first round of RT-PCR was done with HTBI primers and the Qiagen OneStep RT-PCR kit, and was followed by a second round of multiplex PCR, then size selection and purification. Libraries were sequenced paired-end with 100 bp reads on an Illumina HiSeq2000. The source study handled its data this way. SOAPnuke was used for read processing, and reads with adapters, uncalled bases, a mean Phred below 15, or no exact constant-primer or identifier match were discarded. High-quality paired reads were merged with COPE v1.2.5. Each unique nucleotide sequence was treated as a clonotype, and MiTCR v1.1 was used to align the clonotypes to the IMGT TRB V, D and J references. The analysis was limited to V-J combinations with a frequency above 0.0001, which together covered 99.2% of repertoires. For each V-J combination, a TCR clonal expansion and chaos score was defined as F50 clonal expansion divided by the chaos observed in the TCRdist matrix. Features were reduced by Welch's t-statistics and random forest to approximately 13 V-J combinations, which fed a naive Bayes classifier. Thyroid-blood repertoire similarity was quantified with the Morisita-Horn index. TCRdb reworked the public reads: Q25 trimming with fastp, MiXCR clone assembly, productive beta chains retained. Under each unique CDR3 protein, matching rows form one entry showing the most common genes and DNA. These V and J calls derive from TCRdb rather than the authors' analysis. The sample records approximately 700,000 distinct CDR3 sequences, roughly two fifths of which are singletons. The ten largest clones capture 44% of the sample.

Points on this clonotype: Its antigen remains undetermined. Base qualities are not provided; no much larger clone lies one nucleotide away.

CDR1 and CDR2, per the germline V gene, are SQVTM and ANQGSEA. Relative to germline, V is 3 bases shorter and J is 9 bases shorter, with 11 bases between their ends. The CDR3, from cysteine to phenylalanine, totals 12 residues. The read is trimmed to its CDR3 DNA, 36 bases read in frame from base 1. Ophthalmopathy patients were characterized by moderately to severely active disease, a Clinical Activity Score of at least 3, a NOSPECS grade of at least 4, and a disease duration under 3 months. Patients were excluded if they had other autoimmune diseases, uncontrolled infections, pregnancy or lactation. Clinical symptoms, serum thyroxine, TRAb, thyroid ultrasound and orbital computed tomography were used for diagnosis. PBMCs were isolated from about 9 ml of fresh peripheral blood by Ficoll-Paque density gradient centrifugation. Total RNA was extracted using Trizol reagent, and RNA quality was checked on an Agilent 2100 Bioanalyzer.

On the study overall, not on this receptor specifically: Sample size was not predetermined statistically, and investigators were not blinded to group allocation. In validation, the model predicted ophthalmopathy progression with about 71% sensitivity and around 72% specificity; fewer than 15 predicted patients were CT-confirmed with GO in a median of roughly 6.8 months. Among expanded thyroid clonotypes with frequency above 0.001, most also showed up in blood, which suggests that blood repertoires may reflect the thyroid immune response. The 13-signature model separated ophthalmopathy from stable hyperthyroidism with around 90% sensitivity and roughly 84% specificity in cross-validation, and 80%/75% in the test set.

The chain couples TRBV29-1 to TRBJ1-4; matching of 5 bases hints at TRBD1 as the D gene. The sequencing sample was made of peripheral blood. The TCR originated in an adult man with Graves' ophthalmopathy. The CDR3 protein sequence reads: CSVEGLRKKLFF. The sequenced DNA is TGCAGCGTTGAGGGACTCAGAAAAAAACTGTTTTTT. Extended through the reference TRBV29-1 and TRBJ1-4 proteins, this CDR3 yields the full variable domain: SAVISQKPSRDICQRGTSLTIQCQVDSQVTMMFWYRQQPGQSLTLIATANQGSEATYESGFVIDKFPISRPNLTFSTLTVSNMSPEDSSIYLCSVEGLRKKLFFGSGTQLSVL.